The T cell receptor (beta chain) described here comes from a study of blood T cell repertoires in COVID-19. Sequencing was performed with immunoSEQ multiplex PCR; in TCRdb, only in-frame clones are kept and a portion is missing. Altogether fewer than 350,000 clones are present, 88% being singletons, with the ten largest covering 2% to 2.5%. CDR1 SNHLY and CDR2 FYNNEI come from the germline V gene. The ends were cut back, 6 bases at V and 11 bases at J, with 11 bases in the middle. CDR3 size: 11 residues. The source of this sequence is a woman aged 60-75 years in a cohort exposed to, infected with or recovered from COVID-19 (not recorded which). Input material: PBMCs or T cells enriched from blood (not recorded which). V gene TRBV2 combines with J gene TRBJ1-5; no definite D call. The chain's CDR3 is CASRLVEAQHF. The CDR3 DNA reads TGTGCCAGCAGGCTGGTCGAGGCCCAGCATTTT.